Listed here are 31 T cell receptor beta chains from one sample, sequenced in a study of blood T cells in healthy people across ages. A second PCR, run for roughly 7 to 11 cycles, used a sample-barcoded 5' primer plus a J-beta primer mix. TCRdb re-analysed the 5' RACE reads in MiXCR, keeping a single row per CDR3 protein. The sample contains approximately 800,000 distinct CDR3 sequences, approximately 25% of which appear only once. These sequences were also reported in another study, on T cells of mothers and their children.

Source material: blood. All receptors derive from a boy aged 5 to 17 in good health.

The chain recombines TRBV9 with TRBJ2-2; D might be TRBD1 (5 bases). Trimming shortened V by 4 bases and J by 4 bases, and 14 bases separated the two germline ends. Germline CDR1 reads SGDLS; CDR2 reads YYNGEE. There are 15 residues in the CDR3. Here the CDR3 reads CASSLGQVITGELFF. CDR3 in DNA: TGTGCCAGCAGCTTGGGGCAGGTAATCACCGGGGAGCTGTTTTTT.

The CDR3 spells CASQTQTGYHEQFF. CDR3 in DNA: TGTGCCAGTCAGACCCAGACAGGGTACCATGAGCAGTTCTTC. The chain recombines TRBV2 with TRBJ2-1, with 7 bases that match TRBD1. CDR1 is SNHLY and CDR2 is FYNNEI in the germline V gene. The CDR3 is 14 residues long. V lost 9 bases to trimming and J lost 8 bases; unmatched junction nucleotides: 13. Filled out from reference TRBV2 and TRBJ2-1, the complete variable domain reads EPEVTQTPSHQVTQMGQEVILRCVPISNHLYFYWYRQILGQKVEFLVSFYNNEISEKSEIFDDQFSVERPDGSNFTLKIRSTKLEDSAMYFCASQTQTGYHEQFFGPGTRLTVL.

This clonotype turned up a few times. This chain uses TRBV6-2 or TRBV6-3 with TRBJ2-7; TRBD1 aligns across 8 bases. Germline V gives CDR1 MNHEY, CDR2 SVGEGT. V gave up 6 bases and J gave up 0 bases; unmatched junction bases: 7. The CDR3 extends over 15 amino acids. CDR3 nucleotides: TGTGCCAGCAGACCGGGACAGGTGAACTCCTACGAGCAGTACTTC. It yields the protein CASRPGQVNSYEQYF.

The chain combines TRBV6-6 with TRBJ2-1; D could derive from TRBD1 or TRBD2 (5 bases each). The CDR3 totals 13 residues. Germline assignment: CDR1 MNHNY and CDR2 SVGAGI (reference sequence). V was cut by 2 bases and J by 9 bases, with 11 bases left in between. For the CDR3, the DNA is TGTGCCAGCAGTTACCGGGGCTTACTTGAGCAGTTCTTC. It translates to CASSYRGLLEQFF.

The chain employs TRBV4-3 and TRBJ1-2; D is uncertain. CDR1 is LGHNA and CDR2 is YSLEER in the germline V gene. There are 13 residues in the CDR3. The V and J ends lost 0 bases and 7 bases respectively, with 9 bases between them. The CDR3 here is CASSQDWVTGYTF. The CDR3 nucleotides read TGCGCCAGCAGCCAAGACTGGGTTACTGGCTACACCTTC.

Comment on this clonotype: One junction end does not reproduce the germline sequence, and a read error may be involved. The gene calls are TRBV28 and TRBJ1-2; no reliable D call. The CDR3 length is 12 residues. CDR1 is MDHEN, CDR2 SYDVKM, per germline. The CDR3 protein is CASRSQTSPVTF. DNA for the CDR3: TGCGCCAGCAGGAGCCAAACAAGCCCGGTCACCTTC.

The CDR3 coding sequence is TGTGCCAGCAGTTCCCCTAGCGGGACGCAAGAGACCCAGTACTTC. It encodes CASSSPSGTQETQYF. V gene TRBV28 combines with J gene TRBJ2-5, with 9 nucleotides matching TRBD2. Germline CDR1 and CDR2: MDHEN and SYDVKM. V shed 4 bases and J 2 bases; nucleotides not matched to a gene: 5. This CDR3 spans 15 amino acids. The whole variable domain, remainder taken from reference TRBV28 and TRBJ2-5, is DVKVTQSSRYLVKRTGEKVFLECVQDMDHENMFWYRQDPGLGLRLIYFSYDVKMKEKGDIPEGYSVSREKKERFSLILESASTNQTSMYLCASSSPSGTQETQYFGPGTRLLVL.

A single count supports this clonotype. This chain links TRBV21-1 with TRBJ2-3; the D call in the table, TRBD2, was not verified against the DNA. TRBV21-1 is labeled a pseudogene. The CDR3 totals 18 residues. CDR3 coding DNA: TGTGCCAGCAGCCCACCCATGGGACTAGCGCCTCCCACAGATACGCAGTATTTT. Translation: CASSPPMGLAPPTDTQYF.

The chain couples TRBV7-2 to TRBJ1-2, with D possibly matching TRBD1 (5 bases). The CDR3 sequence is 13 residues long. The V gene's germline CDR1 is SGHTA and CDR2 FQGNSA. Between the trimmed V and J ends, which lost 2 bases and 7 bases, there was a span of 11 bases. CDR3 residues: CASSLTGQGGYTF. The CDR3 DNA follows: TGTGCCAGCAGCTTAACCGGGCAGGGTGGCTACACCTTC. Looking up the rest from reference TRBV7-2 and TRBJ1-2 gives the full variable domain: GAGVSQSPSNKVTEKGKDVELRCDPISGHTALYWYRQSLGQGLEFLIYFQGNSAPDKSGLPSDRFSAERTGGSVSTLTIQRTQQEDSAVYLCASSLTGQGGYTFGSGTRLTVV.

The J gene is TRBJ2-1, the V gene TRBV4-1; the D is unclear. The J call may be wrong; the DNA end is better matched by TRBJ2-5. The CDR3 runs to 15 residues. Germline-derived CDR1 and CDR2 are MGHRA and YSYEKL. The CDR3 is CASSQDPASLGTQYF. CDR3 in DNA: TGCGCCAGCAGCCAAGATCCGGCATCCCTCGGTACCCAGTACTTC.

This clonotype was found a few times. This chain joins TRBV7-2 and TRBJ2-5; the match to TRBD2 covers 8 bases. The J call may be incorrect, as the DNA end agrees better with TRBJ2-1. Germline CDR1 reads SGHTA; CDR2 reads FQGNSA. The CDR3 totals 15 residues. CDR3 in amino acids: CASSLGGGRIYEQFF. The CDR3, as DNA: TGTGCCAGCAGCTTAGGTGGCGGGAGGATTTATGAGCAGTTCTTC.

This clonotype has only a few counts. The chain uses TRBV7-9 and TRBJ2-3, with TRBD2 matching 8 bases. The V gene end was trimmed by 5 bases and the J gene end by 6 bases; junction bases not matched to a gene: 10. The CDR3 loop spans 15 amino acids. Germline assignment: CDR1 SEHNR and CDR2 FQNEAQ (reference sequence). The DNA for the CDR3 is TGTGCCAGCAGCCCCGGACTAGCTAAGCGGGATACGCAGTATTTT. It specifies CASSPGLAKRDTQYF.

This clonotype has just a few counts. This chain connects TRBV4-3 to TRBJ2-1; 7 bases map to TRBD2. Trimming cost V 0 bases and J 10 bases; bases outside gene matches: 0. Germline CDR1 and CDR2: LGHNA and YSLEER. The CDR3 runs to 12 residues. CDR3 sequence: CASSQEAGEQFF. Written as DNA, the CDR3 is TGCGCCAGCAGCCAAGAAGCGGGAGAGCAGTTCTTC.

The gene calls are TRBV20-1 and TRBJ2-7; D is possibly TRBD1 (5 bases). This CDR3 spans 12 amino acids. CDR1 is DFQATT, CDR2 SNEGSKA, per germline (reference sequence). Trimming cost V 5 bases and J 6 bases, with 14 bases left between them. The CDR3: CSAGAPGGEQYF. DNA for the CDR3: TGCAGTGCTGGGGCTCCGGGCGGCGAGCAGTACTTC.

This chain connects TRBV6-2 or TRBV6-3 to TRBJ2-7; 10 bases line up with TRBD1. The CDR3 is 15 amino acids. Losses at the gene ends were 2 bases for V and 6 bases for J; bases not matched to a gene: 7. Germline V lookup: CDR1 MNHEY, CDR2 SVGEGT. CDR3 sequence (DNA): TGTGCCAGCAGTTACGACAGGGGGCACCTCTCCGAGCAGTACTTC. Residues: CASSYDRGHLSEQYF.

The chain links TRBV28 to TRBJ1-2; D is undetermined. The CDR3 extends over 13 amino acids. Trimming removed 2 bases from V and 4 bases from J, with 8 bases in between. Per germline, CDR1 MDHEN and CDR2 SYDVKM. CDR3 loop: CASSLLGVYGYTF. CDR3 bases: TGTGCCAGCAGTTTACTCGGGGTCTATGGCTACACCTTC.

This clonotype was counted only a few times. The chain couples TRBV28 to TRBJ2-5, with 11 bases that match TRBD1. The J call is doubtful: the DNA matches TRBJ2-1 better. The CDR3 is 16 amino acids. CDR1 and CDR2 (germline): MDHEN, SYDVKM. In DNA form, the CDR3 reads TGTGCCAGCAGTGACTACGGACAGGGGGCAAGGAATGAGCAGTTCTTC. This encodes CASSDYGQGARNEQFF.

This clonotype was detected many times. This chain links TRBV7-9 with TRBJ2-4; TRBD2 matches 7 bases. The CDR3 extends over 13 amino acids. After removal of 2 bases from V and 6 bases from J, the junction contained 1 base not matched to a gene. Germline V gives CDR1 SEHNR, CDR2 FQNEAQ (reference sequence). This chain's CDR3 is CASSLSGTNIQYF. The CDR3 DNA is TGTGCCAGCAGCTTAAGCGGGACAAACATTCAGTACTTC. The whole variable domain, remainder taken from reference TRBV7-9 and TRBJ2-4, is DTGVSQNPRHKITKRGQNVTFRCDPISEHNRLYWYRQTLGQGPEFLTYFQNEAQLEKSRLLSDRFSAERPKGSFSTLEIQRTEQGDSAMYLCASSLSGTNIQYFGAGTRLSVL.

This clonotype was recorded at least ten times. CDR3: CASSLAADNEQFF. The CDR3 region has the DNA TGTGCCAGCAGTTTAGCGGCAGATAATGAGCAGTTCTTC. The J gene is TRBJ2-1, the V gene TRBV27; unclear D gene. The CDR3 contains 13 residues. V dropped 2 bases and J dropped 7 bases, with 9 bases sitting between them. Germline values: CDR1 MNHEY, CDR2 SMNVEV (reference sequence).

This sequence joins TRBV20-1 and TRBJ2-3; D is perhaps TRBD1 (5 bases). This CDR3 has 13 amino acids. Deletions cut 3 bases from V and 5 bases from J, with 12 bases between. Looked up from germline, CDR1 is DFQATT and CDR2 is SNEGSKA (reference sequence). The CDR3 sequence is CSARWGPGDTQYF. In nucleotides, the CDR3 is TGCAGTGCTAGGTGGGGCCCGGGAGATACGCAGTATTTT.

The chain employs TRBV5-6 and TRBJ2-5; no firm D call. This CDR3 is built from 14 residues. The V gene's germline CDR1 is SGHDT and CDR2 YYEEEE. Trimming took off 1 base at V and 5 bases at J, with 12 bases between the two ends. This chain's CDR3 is CASSLWSRRETQYF. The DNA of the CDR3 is TGTGCCAGCAGCTTGTGGAGCCGGCGGGAGACCCAGTACTTC.

The CDR3, as DNA: TGTGCCAGCTCACCACGGTCAGAGACCCAGTACTTC. Translating it yields CASSPRSETQYF. V usage is TRBV18 and J usage is TRBJ2-5; D is unclear. Per germline, CDR1 KGHSH and CDR2 LQKENI. This CDR3 is built from 12 residues. V was trimmed by 1 base and J by 4 bases, leaving 4 bases between them.

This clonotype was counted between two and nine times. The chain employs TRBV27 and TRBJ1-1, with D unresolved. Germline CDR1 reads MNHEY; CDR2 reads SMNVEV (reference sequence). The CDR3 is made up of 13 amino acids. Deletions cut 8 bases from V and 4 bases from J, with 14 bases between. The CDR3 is CASVARLGTEAFF. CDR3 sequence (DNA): TGTGCCAGCGTCGCCAGGTTGGGCACTGAAGCTTTCTTT.

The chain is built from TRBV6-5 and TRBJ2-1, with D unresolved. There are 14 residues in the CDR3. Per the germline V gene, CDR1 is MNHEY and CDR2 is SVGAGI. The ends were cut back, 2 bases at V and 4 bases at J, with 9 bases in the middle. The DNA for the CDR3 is TGTGCCAGCAGTTACGTTTCAGCGTACAATGAGCAGTTCTTC. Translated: CASSYVSAYNEQFF.

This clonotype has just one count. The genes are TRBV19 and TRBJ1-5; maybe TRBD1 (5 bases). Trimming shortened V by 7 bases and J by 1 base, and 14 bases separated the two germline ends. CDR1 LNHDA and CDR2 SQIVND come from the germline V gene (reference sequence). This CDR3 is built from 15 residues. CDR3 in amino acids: CASTSQGVSNQPQHF. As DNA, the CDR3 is TGTGCCAGTACTTCCCAGGGCGTAAGCAATCAGCCCCAGCATTTT.

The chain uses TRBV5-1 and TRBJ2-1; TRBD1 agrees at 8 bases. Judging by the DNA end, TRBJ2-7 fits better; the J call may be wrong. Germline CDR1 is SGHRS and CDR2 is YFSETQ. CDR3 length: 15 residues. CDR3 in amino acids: CASSTTPGQAYEQYF. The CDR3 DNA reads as TGCGCCAGCAGCACAACCCCGGGACAGGCCTACGAGCAGTACTTC.

CDR3 DNA sequence: TGTGCCAGCAGCCAATGGGCGCCTGAGGGCCAGTACTTC. Protein sequence: CASSQWAPEGQYF. This chain uses TRBV7-9 with TRBJ2-5; weak D call: TRBD2 (5 bases). Germline assignment: CDR1 SEHNR and CDR2 FQNEAQ (reference sequence). V dropped 5 bases and J dropped 10 bases, with 17 bases sitting between them. The CDR3 is 13 amino acids.

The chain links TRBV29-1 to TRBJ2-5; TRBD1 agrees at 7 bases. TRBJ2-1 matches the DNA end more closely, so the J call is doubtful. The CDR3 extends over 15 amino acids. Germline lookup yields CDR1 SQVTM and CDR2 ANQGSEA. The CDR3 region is CSARTGTAGWNEQFF. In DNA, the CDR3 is TGCAGCGCCCGAACCGGGACAGCCGGTTGGAATGAGCAGTTCTTC.

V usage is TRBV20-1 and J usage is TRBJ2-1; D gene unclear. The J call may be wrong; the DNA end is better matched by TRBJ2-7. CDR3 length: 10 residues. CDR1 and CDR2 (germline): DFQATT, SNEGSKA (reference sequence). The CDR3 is CSASRYEQYF. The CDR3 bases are TGCAGTGCTAGTCGGTACGAGCAGTACTTC.

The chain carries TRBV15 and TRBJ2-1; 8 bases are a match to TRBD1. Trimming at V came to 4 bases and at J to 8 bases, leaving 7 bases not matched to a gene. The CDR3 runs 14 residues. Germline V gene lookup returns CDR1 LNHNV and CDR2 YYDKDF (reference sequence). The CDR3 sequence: CATSITDRVDEQFF. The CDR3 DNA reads TGTGCCACCAGCATCACGGACAGGGTCGATGAGCAGTTCTTC.

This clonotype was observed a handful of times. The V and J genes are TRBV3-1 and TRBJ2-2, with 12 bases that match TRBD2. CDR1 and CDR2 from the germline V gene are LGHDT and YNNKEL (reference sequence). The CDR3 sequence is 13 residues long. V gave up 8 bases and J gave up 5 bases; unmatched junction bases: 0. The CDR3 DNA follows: TGTGCCAGCGGGACTAGCGGGACCGGGGAGCTGTTTTTT. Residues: CASGTSGTGELFF. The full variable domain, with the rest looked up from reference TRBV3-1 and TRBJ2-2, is DTAVSQTPKYLVTQMGNDKSIKCEQNLGHDTMYWYKQDSKKFLKIMFSYNNKELIINETVPNRFSPKSPDKAHLNLHINSLELGDSAVYFCASGTSGTGELFFGEGSRLTVL.